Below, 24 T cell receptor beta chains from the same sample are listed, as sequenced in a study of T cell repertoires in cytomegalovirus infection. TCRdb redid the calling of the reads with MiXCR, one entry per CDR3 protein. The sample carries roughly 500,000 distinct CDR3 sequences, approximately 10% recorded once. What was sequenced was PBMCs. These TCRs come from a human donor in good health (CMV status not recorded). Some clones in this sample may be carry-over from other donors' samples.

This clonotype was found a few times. This CDR3 reads CASSQSGGTSGRADTQYF. The CDR3, as DNA: TGTGCCAGCAGCCAATCGGGAGGGACTAGCGGACGAGCAGATACGCAGTATTTT. This chain links TRBV4-2 with TRBJ2-3; 11 bases are a match to TRBD2. The germline CDR1 and CDR2 sequences are LGHNA and YNFKEQ. With 2 bases clipped from V and 4 bases from J, the junction kept 11 bases outside the gene matches. CDR3 length: 18 amino acids.

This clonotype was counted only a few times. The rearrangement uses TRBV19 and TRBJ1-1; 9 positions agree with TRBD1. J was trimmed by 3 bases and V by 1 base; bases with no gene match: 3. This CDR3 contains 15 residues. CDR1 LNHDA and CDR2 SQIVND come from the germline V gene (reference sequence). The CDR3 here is CASSIVRTGDTEAFF. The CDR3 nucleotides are TGTGCCAGTAGTATAGTGAGGACAGGGGACACTGAAGCTTTCTTT.

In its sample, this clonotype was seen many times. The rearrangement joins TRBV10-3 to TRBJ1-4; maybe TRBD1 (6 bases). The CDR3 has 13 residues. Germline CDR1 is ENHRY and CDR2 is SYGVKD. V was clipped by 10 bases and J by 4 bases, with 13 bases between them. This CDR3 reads CATRTVGNEKLFF. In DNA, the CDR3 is TGTGCCACCAGGACAGTGGGTAATGAAAAACTGTTTTTT.

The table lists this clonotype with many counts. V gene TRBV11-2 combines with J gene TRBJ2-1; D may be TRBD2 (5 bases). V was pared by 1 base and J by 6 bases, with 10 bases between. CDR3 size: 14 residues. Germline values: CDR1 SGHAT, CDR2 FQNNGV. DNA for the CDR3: TGTGCCAGCAGCTTAGCGGGGTGGGGCAATGAGCAGTTCTTC. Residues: CASSLAGWGNEQFF.

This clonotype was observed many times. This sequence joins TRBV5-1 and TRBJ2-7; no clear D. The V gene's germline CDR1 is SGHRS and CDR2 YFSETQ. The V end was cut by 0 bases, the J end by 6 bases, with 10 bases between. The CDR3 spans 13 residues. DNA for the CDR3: TGCGCCAGCAGCTTGGTGACCGTAGGCGAGCAGTACTTC. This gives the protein CASSLVTVGEQYF.

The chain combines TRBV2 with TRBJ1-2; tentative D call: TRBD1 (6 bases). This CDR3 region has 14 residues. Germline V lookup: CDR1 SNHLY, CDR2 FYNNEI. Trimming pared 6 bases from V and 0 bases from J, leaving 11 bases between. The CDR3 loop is CASSGDKANYGYTF. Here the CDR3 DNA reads TGTGCCAGCAGCGGGGACAAAGCTAACTATGGCTACACCTTC. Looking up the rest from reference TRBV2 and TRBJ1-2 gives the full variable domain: EPEVTQTPSHQVTQMGQEVILRCVPISNHLYFYWYRQILGQKVEFLVSFYNNEISEKSEIFDDQFSVERPDGSNFTLKIRSTKLEDSAMYFCASSGDKANYGYTFGSGTRLTVV.

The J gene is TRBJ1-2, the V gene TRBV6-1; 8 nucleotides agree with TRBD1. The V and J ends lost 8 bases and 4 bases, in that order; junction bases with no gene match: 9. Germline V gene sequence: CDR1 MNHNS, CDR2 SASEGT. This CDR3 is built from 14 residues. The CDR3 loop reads CASSASGTGYGYTF. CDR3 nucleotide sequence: TGTGCCAGCTCCGCCTCCGGGACAGGCTATGGCTACACCTTC.

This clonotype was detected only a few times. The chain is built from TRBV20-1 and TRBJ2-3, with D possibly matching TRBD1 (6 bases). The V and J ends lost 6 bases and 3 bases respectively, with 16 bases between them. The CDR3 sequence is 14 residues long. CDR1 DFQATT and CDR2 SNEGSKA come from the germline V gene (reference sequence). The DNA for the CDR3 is TGCAGTGCCCTGGGGCAGGGGCCGACAGATACGCAGTATTTT. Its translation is CSALGQGPTDTQYF.

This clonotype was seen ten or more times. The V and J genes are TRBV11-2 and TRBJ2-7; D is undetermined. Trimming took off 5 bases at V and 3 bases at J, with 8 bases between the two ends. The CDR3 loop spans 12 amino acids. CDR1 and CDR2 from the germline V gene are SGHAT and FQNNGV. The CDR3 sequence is CASSLQVYEQYF. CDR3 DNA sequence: TGTGCCAGCAGCCTACAAGTCTACGAGCAGTACTTC.

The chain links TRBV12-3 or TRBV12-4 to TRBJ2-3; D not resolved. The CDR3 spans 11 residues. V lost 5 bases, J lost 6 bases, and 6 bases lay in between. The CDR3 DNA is TGTGCCAGCAGTCCCCTCGATACGCAGTATTTT. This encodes CASSPLDTQYF.

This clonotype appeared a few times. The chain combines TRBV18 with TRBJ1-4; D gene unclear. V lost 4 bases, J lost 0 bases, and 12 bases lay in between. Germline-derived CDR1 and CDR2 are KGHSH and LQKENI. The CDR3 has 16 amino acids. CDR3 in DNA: TGTGCCAGCTCACACCCAACAGTCGCAACTAATGAAAAACTGTTTTTT. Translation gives CASSHPTVATNEKLFF.

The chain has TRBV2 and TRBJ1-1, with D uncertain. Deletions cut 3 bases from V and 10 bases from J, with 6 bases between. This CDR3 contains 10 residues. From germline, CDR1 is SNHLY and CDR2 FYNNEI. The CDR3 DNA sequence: TGTGCCAGCAGTGAGAGCGGAGCTTTCTTT. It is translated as CASSESGAFF.

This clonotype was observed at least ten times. The CDR3 region has the DNA TGTGCCAGCAGTTCAACCAGAGCGGGAGTGGCGTCAGATACGCAGTATTTT. It yields the protein CASSSTRAGVASDTQYF. The chain recombines TRBV28 with TRBJ2-3; TRBD2 matches 8 bases. The germline CDR1 and CDR2 sequences are MDHEN and SYDVKM. The CDR3 loop spans 17 amino acids. J was trimmed by 4 bases and V by 4 bases; bases with no gene match: 13.

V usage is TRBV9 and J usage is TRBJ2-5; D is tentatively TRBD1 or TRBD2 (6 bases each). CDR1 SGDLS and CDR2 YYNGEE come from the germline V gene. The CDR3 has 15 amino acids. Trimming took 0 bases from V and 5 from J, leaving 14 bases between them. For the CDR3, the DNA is TGTGCCAGCAGCGTAGAAGGGGGGTTCGAGGAGACCCAGTACTTC. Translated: CASSVEGGFEETQYF.

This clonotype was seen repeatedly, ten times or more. CDR3 bases: TGTGCTAGTGGTTTGGTACTCGGACAGTCTATGGATTCACCCCTCCACTTT. Translated: CASGLVLGQSMDSPLHF. The chain uses TRBV12-5 and TRBJ1-6, with D possibly matching TRBD1 (6 bases). This CDR3 contains 17 residues. Germline CDR1 and CDR2: LGHNT and FRNRAP. Trimming left V 0 bases short and J 8 bases short, with 17 bases between.

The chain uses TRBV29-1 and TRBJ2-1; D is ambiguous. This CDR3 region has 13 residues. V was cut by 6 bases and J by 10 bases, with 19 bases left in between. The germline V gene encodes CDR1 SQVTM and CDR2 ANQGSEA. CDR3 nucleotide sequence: TGCAGCGTCCAAAGGGCCTTAACGAGGGAGCAGTTCTTC. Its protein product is CSVQRALTREQFF.

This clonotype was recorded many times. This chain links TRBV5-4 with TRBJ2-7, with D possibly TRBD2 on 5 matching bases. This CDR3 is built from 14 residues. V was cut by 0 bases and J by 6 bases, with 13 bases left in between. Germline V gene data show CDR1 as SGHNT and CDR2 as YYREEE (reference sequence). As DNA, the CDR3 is TGTGCCAGCAGCTTGGATTTCAGGACTCCCGAGCAGTACTTC. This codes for CASSLDFRTPEQYF.

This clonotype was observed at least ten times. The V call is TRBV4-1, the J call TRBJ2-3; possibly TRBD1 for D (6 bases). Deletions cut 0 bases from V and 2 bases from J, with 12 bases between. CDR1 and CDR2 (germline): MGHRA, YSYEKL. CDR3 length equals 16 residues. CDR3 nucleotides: TGCGCCAGCAGCCAAGATCCAGGGGCTCCCACAGATACGCAGTATTTT. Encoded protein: CASSQDPGAPTDTQYF.

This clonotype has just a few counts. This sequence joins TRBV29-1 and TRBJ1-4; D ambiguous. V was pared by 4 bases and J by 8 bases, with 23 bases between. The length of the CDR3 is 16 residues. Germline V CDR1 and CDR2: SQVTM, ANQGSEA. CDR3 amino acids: CSVAVFNGYSVEKLFF. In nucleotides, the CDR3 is TGCAGCGTTGCTGTGTTTAATGGGTATAGTGTGGAAAAACTGTTTTTT. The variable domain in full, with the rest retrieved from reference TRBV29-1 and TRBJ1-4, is SAVISQKPSRDICQRGTSLTIQCQVDSQVTMMFWYRQQPGQSLTLIATANQGSEATYESGFVIDKFPISRPNLTFSTLTVSNMSPEDSSIYLCSVAVFNGYSVEKLFFGSGTQLSVL.

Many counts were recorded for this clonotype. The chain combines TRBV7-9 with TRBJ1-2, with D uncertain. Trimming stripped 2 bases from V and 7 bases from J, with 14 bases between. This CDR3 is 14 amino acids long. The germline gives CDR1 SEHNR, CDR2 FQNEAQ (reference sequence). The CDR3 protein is CASSLSTVESGYTF. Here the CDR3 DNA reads TGTGCCAGCAGCTTATCAACAGTTGAGTCTGGCTACACCTTC.

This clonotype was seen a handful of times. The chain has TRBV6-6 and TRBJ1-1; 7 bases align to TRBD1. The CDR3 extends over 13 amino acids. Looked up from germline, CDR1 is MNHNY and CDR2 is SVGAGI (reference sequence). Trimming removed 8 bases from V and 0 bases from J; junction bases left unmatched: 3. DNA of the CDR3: TGTGCCAGCTTCAGGGGGATGAACACTGAAGCTTTCTTT. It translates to CASFRGMNTEAFF.

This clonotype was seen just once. CDR3 coding DNA: TGTGCCAGCAGCCCCCCGGGACCGCATGGAACAGATACGCAGTATTTT. Its translation: CASSPPGPHGTDTQYF. The genes are TRBV7-3 and TRBJ2-3; the D gene could be TRBD1 or TRBD2 (5 bases each). The CDR3 extends over 16 amino acids. V was cut by 5 bases and J by 3 bases, with 18 bases left in between. Germline V CDR1 and CDR2: SGHTA, FQGTGA.

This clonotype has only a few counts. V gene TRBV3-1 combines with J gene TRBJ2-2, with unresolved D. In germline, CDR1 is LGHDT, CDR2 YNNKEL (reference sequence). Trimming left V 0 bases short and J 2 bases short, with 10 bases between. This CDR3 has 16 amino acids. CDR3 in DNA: TGTGCCAGCAGCCAAGAAGGGATCGGCAACACCGGGGAGCTGTTTTTT. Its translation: CASSQEGIGNTGELFF.

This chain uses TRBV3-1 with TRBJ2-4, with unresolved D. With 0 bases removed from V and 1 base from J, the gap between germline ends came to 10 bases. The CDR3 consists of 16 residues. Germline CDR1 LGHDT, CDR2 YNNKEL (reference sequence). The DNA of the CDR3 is TGTGCCAGCAGCCAAGATGGACGAGTGGCCAAAAACATTCAGTACTTC. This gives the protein CASSQDGRVAKNIQYF. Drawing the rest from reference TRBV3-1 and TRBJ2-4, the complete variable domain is DTAVSQTPKYLVTQMGNDKSIKCEQNLGHDTMYWYKQDSKKFLKIMFSYNNKELIINETVPNRFSPKSPDKAHLNLHINSLELGDSAVYFCASSQDGRVAKNIQYFGAGTRLSVL.